This T cell receptor beta chain was recovered during a study of T cell repertoires in cytomegalovirus infection. Study-level points and caveats: The cumulative frequency of public TCR beta families distinguished individuals who carried CMV together with the relevant HLA. CMV-specific TCR beta clonotypes restricted by HLA-C dominated the ex vivo response.

MiXCR was run by TCRdb on the reads, yielding one entry per CDR3 protein. This sample has about 530,000 distinct CDR3 sequences; about 26% occur once, and the top ten carry roughly 13%. This clonotype has ten or more counts. What it recognizes is unknown. Per germline, CDR1 SGHTA and CDR2 FQGNSA. The germline V and J ends were trimmed by 1 base and 7 bases, with 11 bases remaining between them. This CDR3 is 14 amino acids long. What was sequenced was PBMCs. The chain has TRBV7-2 and TRBJ2-1; D call uncertain. The sequence came from a human donor in good health (CMV status not recorded). Some clones in this sample may be carry-over from other donors' samples. The CDR3 protein is CASSLVLGLNEQFF. CDR3 nucleotides: TGTGCCAGCAGCTTAGTTCTGGGTCTGAATGAGCAGTTCTTC.